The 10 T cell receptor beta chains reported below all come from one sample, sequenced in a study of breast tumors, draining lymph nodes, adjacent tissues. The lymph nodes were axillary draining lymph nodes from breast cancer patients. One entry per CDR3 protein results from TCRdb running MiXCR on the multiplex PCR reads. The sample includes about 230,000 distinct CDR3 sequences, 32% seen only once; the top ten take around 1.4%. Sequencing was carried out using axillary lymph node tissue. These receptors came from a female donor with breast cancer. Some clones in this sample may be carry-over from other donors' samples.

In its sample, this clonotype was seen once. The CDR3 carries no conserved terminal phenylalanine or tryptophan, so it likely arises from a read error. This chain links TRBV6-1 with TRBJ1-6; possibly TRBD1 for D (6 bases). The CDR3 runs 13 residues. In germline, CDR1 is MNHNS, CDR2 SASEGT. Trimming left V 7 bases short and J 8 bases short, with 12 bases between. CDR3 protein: CASIRGADSPLHS. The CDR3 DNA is TGTGCCAGCATTCGGGGGGCGGATTCACCCCTCCACTCT.

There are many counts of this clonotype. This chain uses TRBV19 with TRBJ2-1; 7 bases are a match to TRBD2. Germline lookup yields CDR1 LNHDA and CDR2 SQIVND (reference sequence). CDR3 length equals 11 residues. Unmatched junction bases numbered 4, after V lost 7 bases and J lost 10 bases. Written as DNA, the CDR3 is TGTGCCAGTAAGGCGGGAGTAGAGCAGTTCTTC. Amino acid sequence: CASKAGVEQFF.

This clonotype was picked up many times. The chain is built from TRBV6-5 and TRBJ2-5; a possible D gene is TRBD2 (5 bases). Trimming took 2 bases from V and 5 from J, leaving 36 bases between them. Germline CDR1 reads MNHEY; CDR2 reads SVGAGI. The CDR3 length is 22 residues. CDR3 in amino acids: CASSYNKLVYLAGPQTPETQYF. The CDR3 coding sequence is TGTGCCAGCAGTTACAACAAACTAGTTTACCTCGCTGGACCCCAGACCCCCGAGACCCAGTACTTC.

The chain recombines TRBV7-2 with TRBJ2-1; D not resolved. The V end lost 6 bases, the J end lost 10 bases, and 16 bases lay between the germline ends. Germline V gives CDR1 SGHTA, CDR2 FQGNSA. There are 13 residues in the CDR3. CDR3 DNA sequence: TGTGCCAGCAGTTCACTCGTCCGCCTCGAGCAGTTCTTC. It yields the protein CASSSLVRLEQFF.

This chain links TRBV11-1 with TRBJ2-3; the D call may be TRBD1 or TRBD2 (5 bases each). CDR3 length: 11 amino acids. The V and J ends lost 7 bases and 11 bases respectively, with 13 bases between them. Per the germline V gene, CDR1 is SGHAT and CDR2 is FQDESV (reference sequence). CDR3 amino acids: CASNAGTQQYF. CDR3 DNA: TGTGCCAGCAACGCCGGGACCCAGCAGTATTTT.

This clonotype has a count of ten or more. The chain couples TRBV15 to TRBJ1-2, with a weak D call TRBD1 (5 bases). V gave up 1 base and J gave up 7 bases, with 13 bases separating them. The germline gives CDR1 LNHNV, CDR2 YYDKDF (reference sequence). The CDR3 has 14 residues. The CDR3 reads CATSRGGKRGGYTF. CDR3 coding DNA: TGTGCCACCAGCAGAGGTGGTAAGAGGGGTGGCTACACCTTC.

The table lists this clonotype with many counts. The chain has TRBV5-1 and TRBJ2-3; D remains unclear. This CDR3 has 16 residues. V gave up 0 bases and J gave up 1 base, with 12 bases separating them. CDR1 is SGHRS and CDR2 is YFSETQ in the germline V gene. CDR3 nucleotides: TGCGCCAGCAGCTTGGGCAAGGGTATAGGCACAGATACGCAGTATTTT. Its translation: CASSLGKGIGTDTQYF.

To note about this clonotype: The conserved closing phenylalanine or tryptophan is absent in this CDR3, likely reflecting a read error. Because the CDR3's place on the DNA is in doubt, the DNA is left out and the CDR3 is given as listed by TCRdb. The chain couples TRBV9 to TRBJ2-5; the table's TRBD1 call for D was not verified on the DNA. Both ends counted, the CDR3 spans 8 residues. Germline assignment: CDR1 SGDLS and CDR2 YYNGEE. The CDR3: CASNPQGS.

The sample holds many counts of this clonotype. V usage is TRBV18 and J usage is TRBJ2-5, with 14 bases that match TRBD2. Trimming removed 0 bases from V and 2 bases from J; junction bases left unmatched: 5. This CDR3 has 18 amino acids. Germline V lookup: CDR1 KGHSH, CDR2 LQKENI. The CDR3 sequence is CASSPPGLAGVGQETQYF. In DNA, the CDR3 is TGTGCCAGCTCACCACCGGGACTAGCGGGAGTTGGACAAGAGACCCAGTACTTC.

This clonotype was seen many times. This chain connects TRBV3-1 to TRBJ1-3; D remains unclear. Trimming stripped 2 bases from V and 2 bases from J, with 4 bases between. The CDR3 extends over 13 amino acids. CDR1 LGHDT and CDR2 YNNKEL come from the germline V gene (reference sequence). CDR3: CASSQQPGNTIYF. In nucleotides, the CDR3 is TGTGCCAGCAGCCAACAGCCTGGAAACACCATATATTTT.